This entry describes one TCR beta chain. This CDR3 region has 17 residues. The V and J ends lost 4 bases and 1 base, in that order; junction bases with no gene match: 9. Per the germline V gene, CDR1 is KGHDR and CDR2 is SFDVKD. The data were obtained in a study of blood T cell repertoires in COVID-19. Study details: All recovered Cohort 3 donors got two negative PCRs, got clearance, or saw symptom resolution. Researchers got acute and convalescent COVID-19 samples from the United States, Italy and Spain.

Participants were aged about 18 to 95 years, lived in 24 US areas, and enrolled virtually. Per the original methods: Estimation of nucleated cell counts was performed using reference gene primer amplification. Here immunoSEQ multiplex PCR was the method, and the copy in TCRdb shows in-frame clones only, minus some. That table gives V, J and clone size, and the DNA gave D and trimming. The sample has 350,000 to 450,000 clones, around 87% seen once. The sample taken for sequencing was PBMCs or T cells enriched from blood (not recorded which). This rearrangement joins TRBV24-1 to TRBJ1-1, with 9 bases lining up with TRBD1. This clonotype was obtained from a man aged 40-55 years in a cohort exposed to, infected with or recovered from COVID-19 (not recorded which). The CDR3 spells CATSDPGTGKENTEAFF. The CDR3 DNA follows: TGTGCCACCAGTGACCCCGGGACAGGGAAAGAGAACACTGAAGCTTTCTTT.